This T cell receptor (beta chain) was profiled in a study of cytomegalovirus exposure and HLA in healthy donors. Regarding this clone: Its matching antigen is unknown.

V lost 5 bases to trimming and J lost 5 bases; unmatched junction nucleotides: 14. Germline values: CDR1 MGHRA, CDR2 YSYEKL. The CDR3 is 17 amino acids. Study-level findings and limits: Per published accounts, TCR beta sequences correctly predicted the HLA-A and HLA-B alleles of most subjects. The authors enumerated roughly 180 TCR beta chains as linked to cytomegalovirus. A later analysis reportedly found fewer N-insertions in an Asian-associated ancestry cluster than the roughly 730-donor mean.

Primers included in the PCR were 60 Vbeta and 13 Jbeta primers. TCRdb's copy holds only in-frame clones and misses some; the assay was immunoSEQ multiplex PCR. The sample includes roughly 170,000 clones, more than 80% seen only once; the top ten take around 5%. The clonotype originates from a man between 18 and 35 years old in good health and CMV-seronegative. The rearrangement joins TRBV4-1 to TRBJ2-1; 8 bases are a match to TRBD2. The specimen was PBMCs. In DNA form, the CDR3 reads TGCGCCAGCAGCTACCGCTTGTTAGCGGGACCTAACAATGAGCAGTTCTTC. Translated, it gives CASSYRLLAGPNNEQFF.